The source of this T cell receptor beta chain is a study of blood T cell repertoires in COVID-19. Study information: Some COVID-19 samples were acute and others convalescent; all came from the United States, Italy and Spain.

Those who participated ranged in age from about 18 to 89 years and resided in about 24 US areas. Resolution of symptoms, clearance, or two negative PCRs was present in recovered Cohort 3 donors. The data were produced by immunoSEQ multiplex PCR, yet TCRdb's version contains in-frame clones alone and is incomplete. The sample shows 200,000 or so clones, roughly 84% of them seen only once. J lost 12 bases, V lost 6 bases, and 18 bases had no gene match. In germline, CDR1 is SEHNR, CDR2 FQNEAQ (reference sequence). This CDR3 region has 15 residues. The source material was PBMCs or T cells enriched from blood (not recorded which). The chain links TRBV7-9 to TRBJ1-1; 8 bases line up with TRBD1. This receptor was identified in a man aged 35-49 years who had recovered from COVID-19. The CDR3 coding sequence is TGTGCCAGCAGTTCAACGGCAGGGGGCAATGGGGTAACTTTCTTT. Encoded protein: CASSSTAGGNGVTFF.